This TCR beta chain is drawn from a study of T cells expressing NK-cell markers. The wider study: The study drew TCR beta repertoires from sorted CD3+CD56+NKG2C+, CD3+CD56+NKG2C- and CD3+CD56-NKG2C+ T cells. One of eight sequenced donors was HCMV-seronegative; the other seven were seropositive. General observations from the study: Leadership of the CD3+CD56-NKG2C+ fraction also belonged to these clonotypes in a few donors. NKG2C+ dominant clonotype frequencies in 5 or 6 donors were roughly 1.0-7.5% of CD8+ T cells.

About this clonotype itself: What it binds is unknown.

Germline V gene data show CDR1 as SGHVS and CDR2 as FNYEAQ. CDR3 length: 18 amino acids. TCRdb processed the 5' RACE reads again and assigns one entry to each CDR3 protein, with no DNA. This table holds 300,000 to 450,000 distinct CDR3 sequences. What was sequenced was blood T cells: a sorted CD56 or NKG2C T cell subset, CD4+ or CD8+ T cells, or bulk PBMC T cells (not recorded which). The chain has TRBV7-6 and TRBJ2-2; no DNA is available, so the TRBD2 call from TCRdb remains unchecked. This TCR derives from a man aged 18 to 69 in good health. CDR3: CASSPKPPGLANTGELFF.